The T cell receptor beta chain under discussion was sequenced for a study of cytomegalovirus exposure and HLA in healthy donors. As for the study in general: The approximately 120 validation repertoires matched the roughly 700 first-cohort repertoires in platform, a later analysis reported.

CDR1 SGHNT and CDR2 YYREEE come from the germline V gene (reference sequence). The CDR3 runs 14 residues. V dropped 7 bases and J dropped 0 bases, with 12 bases sitting between them. Findings and limits, study-wide: The authors listed 164 TCR beta chains as cytomegalovirus-associated. Researchers reported that a few CMV-associated chains were confirmed in vitro as CMV antigen-specific.

The assay was immunoSEQ multiplex PCR, and TCRdb's table has in-frame clones only and misses some. The data hold around 75,000 clones, with about 85% observed a single time. The donors were members of the validation cohort, which comprised about 130 subjects and was separate from the first cohort of around 700 subjects. Regarding this clone: As yet, its antigen is unknown.

This receptor was taken from a man aged 30 to 45 in good health and CMV-seronegative. The chain joins TRBV5-4 to TRBJ2-3; the D gene is possibly TRBD1 (5 bases). The sample comprised PBMCs. The CDR3 DNA reads TGTGCCAGCCATAAGGGGCTTAGCACAGATACGCAGTATTTT. As protein: CASHKGLSTDTQYF.